The sample holds many counts of the clone carrying this TCR beta chain. The antigen is unknown. This entry belongs to a study of T cells in Graves' hyperthyroidism and ophthalmopathy. As for the study in general: Peripheral blood specimens were obtained at initial diagnosis, prior to any treatment. Whole-study findings and limits: Ophthalmopathy was distinguished from stable hyperthyroidism by 13 V-J signatures.

TCR beta CDR3 sequences were amplified from RNA transcripts. A first-round RT-PCR of the TCR CDR3 used the HTBI primer set. TCRdb ran MiXCR on the multiplex PCR reads and lists one entry per CDR3 protein. The repertoire includes hundreds of thousands of distinct CDR3 sequences, roughly 14% of them detected once, and approximately 12% sits in the top ten. This CDR3 spans 14 amino acids. Deletions cut 0 bases from V and 8 bases from J, with 16 bases between. Germline values: CDR1 SQVTM, CDR2 ANQGSEA. The chain combines TRBV29-1 with TRBJ1-2; D is uncertain. The source is a woman aged 50 to 65 with Graves' ophthalmopathy. The sequenced sample was blood. For the CDR3, the DNA is TGCAGCGTTGAAGACCGGGCGGGTTTTAGGGGCTACACCTTC. Translated: CSVEDRAGFRGYTF.